The 23 T cell receptor beta chains listed next were all sequenced from one sample in a study of metastatic and nonmetastatic thyroid tumors. The entire patient cohort was treatment-naive prior to thyroid surgery. TCRdb used MiXCR to call clones anew from the PCR reads. The sample consists of more than 7,000 clones, 22% of them appearing once. The sequenced sample consisted of adjacent normal tissue. The receptors were gathered from a female donor with papillary thyroid cancer or a benign thyroid nodule (not recorded which). Some clones in this sample may be carry-over from other donors' samples.

The CDR3 bases are TGTGCCAGCAGTAGAAAGACAGGGGGCTATTCTGAAGCTTTCTTT. Protein sequence: CASSRKTGGYSEAFF. The rearrangement joins TRBV6-4 to TRBJ1-1; 10 bases map to TRBD1. The V gene end was trimmed by 5 bases and the J gene end by 6 bases; junction bases not matched to a gene: 9. This CDR3 has 15 amino acids. Germline V CDR1 and CDR2: MRHNA, SNTAGT.

The rearrangement joins TRBV7-2 to TRBJ1-1; 10 bases agree with TRBD1. Germline V gene data show CDR1 as SGHTA and CDR2 as FQGNSA. J gave up 4 bases and V 4 bases, and 3 bases lay outside the gene matches. The CDR3 is 14 residues long. In DNA form, the CDR3 reads TGTGCCAGCAGCTGGACAGGGGGAGGCACTGAAGCTTTCTTT. Its protein product is CASSWTGGGTEAFF.

This clone was seen ten or more times. It may be a read error: a sequence one base away is much more abundant. The V call is TRBV11-1, the J call TRBJ2-2, with 9 bases that match TRBD2. This CDR3 has 16 residues. Germline lookup yields CDR1 SGHAT and CDR2 FQDESV (reference sequence). The CDR3 DNA reads as TGTGCCAGCAGCTTATTGTCTAGCGGGAACACCGGGGAGCCGTTTTTT. It translates to CASSLLSSGNTGEPFF.

In this sample, this clone is medium-sized. This chain links TRBV6-4 with TRBJ1-2, with a tentative D call TRBD1 (5 bases). This CDR3 is built from 13 residues. CDR1 and CDR2 from the germline V gene are MRHNA and SNTAGT. With 6 bases removed from V and 4 bases from J, the gap between germline ends came to 12 bases. The CDR3 loop reads CASRTGTGYGYTF. The CDR3 DNA is TGTGCCAGCAGAACCGGGACGGGCTATGGCTACACCTTC.

In its sample, this clone ranks as medium-sized (0.01 to 0.1%). The chain combines TRBV7-9 with TRBJ2-7; TRBD1 aligns across 7 bases. The V gene end was trimmed by 5 bases and the J gene end by 2 bases; junction bases not matched to a gene: 3. The CDR3 totals 13 residues. Germline V CDR1 and CDR2: SEHNR, FQNEAQ (reference sequence). Here the CDR3 reads CASSRGQTYEQYF. CDR3 DNA sequence: TGTGCCAGCAGCAGGGGACAGACCTACGAGCAGTACTTC.

This clone was seen more than once but under ten times. The chain couples TRBV28 to TRBJ2-1, with TRBD2 matching over 11 bases. The V and J ends lost 1 base and 4 bases, in that order; junction bases with no gene match: 9. The CDR3 is 18 residues long. CDR1 and CDR2 (germline): MDHEN, SYDVKM. The CDR3 DNA reads TGTGCCAGCAGTTTATTAGTCCCTACTAGCGGGGGATACAATGAGCAGTTCTTC. Its protein is CASSLLVPTSGGYNEQFF.

The chain couples TRBV5-1 to TRBJ1-1, with D tentatively TRBD1 (5 bases). The CDR3 is made up of 14 amino acids. V gave up 4 bases and J gave up 3 bases, with 13 bases separating them. The germline CDR1 and CDR2 sequences are SGHRS and YFSETQ. The CDR3 DNA follows: TGCGCCAGCAGCCCGGAGGGGTTTCACACTGAAGCTTTCTTT. Protein product: CASSPEGFHTEAFF.

In its sample, this clone was seen many times. The rearrangement links TRBV18 to TRBJ2-1; D perhaps matches TRBD2 (5 bases). V was trimmed by 8 bases and J by 9 bases, leaving 17 bases between them. CDR3 length: 13 residues. Germline V gene lookup returns CDR1 KGHSH and CDR2 LQKENI. CDR3 region: CASEGSKTIEQFF. As DNA, the CDR3 is TGTGCCAGCGAGGGATCTAAGACAATTGAGCAGTTCTTC.

The genes are TRBV7-4 and TRBJ2-2, with D tentatively TRBD2 (5 bases). V was trimmed by 0 bases and J by 5 bases, leaving 13 bases between them. The germline CDR1 and CDR2 sequences are SGHVT and SQSDAQ. The CDR3 totals 16 residues. CDR3 sequence (DNA): TGTGCCAGCAGCTTAGCCCTAGTGGGAGAGACCGGGGAGCTGTTTTTT. Translated, it gives CASSLALVGETGELFF.

This clone was observed many times. J is TRBJ1-5 and V is TRBV4-1, with D unclear. Germline V gene lookup returns CDR1 MGHRA and CDR2 YSYEKL. The V gene lost 1 base and the J gene lost 6 bases, with 10 bases spanning the gap. The CDR3 contains 14 residues. The CDR3 reads CASSQVGGPQPQHF. In DNA form, the CDR3 reads TGCGCCAGCAGCCAAGTCGGTGGCCCTCAGCCCCAGCATTTT.

This clone was observed many times. This sequence joins TRBV24-1 and TRBJ2-3; D might be TRBD2 (7 bases). V was pared by 7 bases and J by 5 bases, with 15 bases between. The CDR3 length is 14 residues. CDR1 is KGHDR and CDR2 is SFDVKD in the germline V gene. In DNA, the CDR3 is TGTGCCACCAGGGGAGGGGGGTATGGAGATACGCAGTATTTT. Its protein product is CATRGGGYGDTQYF.

V and J are TRBV20-1 and TRBJ2-3; TRBD1 agrees at 8 bases. Trimming took 5 bases from V and 4 from J; bases not matched to a gene: 2. CDR3 size: 12 residues. The germline gives CDR1 DFQATT, CDR2 SNEGSKA (reference sequence). CDR3: CSAGDRSDTQYF. The CDR3 DNA follows: TGCAGTGCTGGGGACAGGTCAGATACGCAGTATTTT.

The sample holds a few counts of this clone. One end of the junction does not line up with germline, which may come from a read error. The chain combines TRBV27 with TRBJ1-5; a possible D gene is TRBD1 (5 bases). Germline V gene lookup returns CDR1 MNHEY and CDR2 SMNVEV (reference sequence). This CDR3 has 13 amino acids. The CDR3 sequence is CASSFDSNQPQHF. CDR3 DNA: TGTGCCAGCAGTTTTGACAGCAATCAGCCTCAGCATTTT.

A few counts support this clone. The gene calls are TRBV6-2 or TRBV6-3 and TRBJ2-1, with 8 bases matching TRBD2. From germline, CDR1 is MNHEY and CDR2 SVGEGT. The V gene end was trimmed by 6 bases and the J gene end by 2 bases; junction bases not matched to a gene: 9. This CDR3 spans 16 amino acids. The CDR3 spells CASRQSGSTPYNEQFF. CDR3 DNA sequence: TGTGCCAGCAGACAAAGCGGGAGTACCCCCTACAATGAGCAGTTCTTC.

Many counts were recorded for this clone. V usage is TRBV5-1 and J usage is TRBJ1-5; D is possibly TRBD1 (6 bases). Trimming cost V 5 bases and J 6 bases, with 12 bases left between them. Germline V CDR1 and CDR2: SGHRS, YFSETQ. The CDR3 contains 13 residues. Here the CDR3 DNA reads TGCGCCAGCAGTCGAACAGGGAGTCAGCCCCAGCATTTT. Encoded protein: CASSRTGSQPQHF.

This clone was seen many times. The chain recombines TRBV20-1 with TRBJ2-7, with 7 bases fitting TRBD1. The V and J ends lost 1 base and 1 base, in that order; junction bases with no gene match: 13. The CDR3 sequence is 17 residues long. Germline CDR1 reads DFQATT; CDR2 reads SNEGSKA (reference sequence). The CDR3 loop reads CSARVLGFGDRSYEQYF. Here the CDR3 DNA reads TGCAGTGCTAGAGTATTGGGTTTCGGGGACAGATCCTACGAGCAGTACTTC.

With regard to this clone: Its ends do not fully match the called genes, so a read error is possible. This chain joins TRBV9 and TRBJ1-2; the D gene is possibly TRBD1 (5 bases). Germline values: CDR1 SGDLS, CDR2 YYNGEE. CDR3 length equals 15 residues. CDR3 DNA sequence: TGTGCCAACAGCGTAGCTGCCCCGACAGACTATGGCTACACCTTC. Translation gives CANSVAAPTDYGYTF.

V is TRBV20-1 and J is TRBJ2-3; 8 positions match TRBD2. Germline V gene sequence: CDR1 DFQATT, CDR2 SNEGSKA (reference sequence). V was pared by 6 bases and J by 2 bases, with 13 bases of the junction left unmatched. The CDR3 extends over 16 amino acids. Written as DNA, the CDR3 is TGCAGTGCGCGGTCGGCAGGCGGGGGGACCACAGATACGCAGTATTTT. This sequence encodes CSARSAGGGTTDTQYF.

This clone was detected many times. The junction differs from germline at one of its ends, possibly a read error. The same CDR3 can be traced to other DNA sequences in this sample. This chain connects TRBV25-1 to TRBJ1-1; possible D gene TRBD1, 6 bases. This CDR3 has 19 amino acids. Germline lookup yields CDR1 MGHDK and CDR2 SYGVNS. CDR3 protein: CVSSPGVRLKRTVWTEAFF. The DNA of the CDR3 is TGTGTCAGCAGCCCAGGGGTGAGACTGAAACGGACGGTCTGGACTGAAGCTTTCTTT.

The chain uses TRBV6-1 and TRBJ2-5, with D possibly being TRBD1 (6 bases). The J call may be incorrect, as the DNA end agrees better with TRBJ2-1. The germline V gene encodes CDR1 MNHNS and CDR2 SASEGT. The CDR3 is made up of 15 amino acids. The CDR3: CASSEAKTGRAEQFF. Here the CDR3 DNA reads TGTGCCAGCAGTGAGGCCAAAACAGGGCGTGCTGAGCAGTTCTTC.

The CDR3 nucleotides read TGTGCCAGCAGGGGGTTTGGGAGGGAGCAGTACTTC. This translates into CASRGFGREQYF. V usage is TRBV6-1 and J usage is TRBJ2-7; D is perhaps TRBD2 (6 bases). The CDR3 length is 12 residues. With 6 bases removed from V and 7 bases from J, the gap between germline ends came to 13 bases. Germline assignment: CDR1 MNHNS and CDR2 SASEGT.

A note on this clone: One end of the junction is discordant with germline, which a read error may explain. The V gene is TRBV25-1, the J gene TRBJ1-1, with a possible D match to TRBD1 (5 bases). This CDR3 contains 19 residues. CDR1 MGHDK and CDR2 SYGVNS come from the germline V gene. The CDR3 DNA is TGTGTCAGCAGCCCAGGGTTGAGACTGAGACGGACGGTCTGGACTGAAGCTTTCTTT. It codes for CVSSPGLRLRRTVWTEAFF.

This clone was seen a handful of times. The genes are TRBV6-1 and TRBJ2-1; 12 bases align to TRBD2. Germline V CDR1 and CDR2: MNHNS, SASEGT. V lost 6 bases, J lost 4 bases, and 4 bases stayed unmatched. The CDR3 runs to 15 residues. The DNA of the CDR3 is TGTGCCAGCAGCCAAACTAGCGGGAGGTACAATGAGCAGTTCTTC. It yields the protein CASSQTSGRYNEQFF.